Each of the 8 T cell receptor beta chains below was sequenced from the same sample in a study of blood T cell repertoires in COVID-19. This table comes from immunoSEQ multiplex PCR, and its TCRdb copy is limited to in-frame clones, with some not included. The sample holds some 260,000 clones, around nine tenths seen once. Sequenced input: peripheral blood. These receptors originate from a woman aged 40 to 50 who had recovered from COVID-19.

The chain uses TRBV30 and TRBJ2-7, with D possibly TRBD1 on 5 matching bases. Trimming cost V 1 base and J 4 bases, with 17 bases left between them. Germline V gives CDR1 GTSNPN, CDR2 SVGIG (reference sequence). The length of the CDR3 is 15 residues. The DNA for the CDR3 is TGTGCCTGGAGTGACCCCCCACCGACAGATTACGAGCAGTACTTC. This gives the protein CAWSDPPPTDYEQYF.

Only one count was recorded for this clone. The gene calls are TRBV25-1 and TRBJ1-3; the D gene is possibly TRBD1 (5 bases). This CDR3 contains 17 residues. Germline CDR1 and CDR2: MGHDK and SYGVNS. Trimming shortened V by 4 bases and J by 2 bases, and 18 bases separated the two germline ends. CDR3 nucleotides: TGTGCCAGCAGTGCCCCTCTCGGAGGGGCAGCTGGAAACACCATATATTTT. Residues: CASSAPLGGAAGNTIYF.

The chain has TRBV29-1 and TRBJ2-7, with D unresolved. V was clipped by 6 bases and J by 7 bases, with 19 bases between them. CDR1 SQVTM and CDR2 ANQGSEA come from the germline V gene. This CDR3 spans 13 amino acids. This chain's CDR3 is CSVVEALPREQYF. CDR3 sequence (DNA): TGCAGCGTGGTGGAAGCGTTACCTCGAGAGCAGTACTTC.

The V and J genes are TRBV30 and TRBJ2-2; D is possibly TRBD1 (9 bases). The V gene's germline CDR1 is GTSNPN and CDR2 SVGIG (reference sequence). The CDR3 length is 15 residues. Trimming left V 5 bases short and J 5 bases short, with 18 bases between. In nucleotides, the CDR3 is TGTGCCTGGGACAGGGGGTCGGGAGGGACCGGGGAGCTGTTTTTT. It yields the protein CAWDRGSGGTGELFF.

This clone was counted a single time. This chain links TRBV28 with TRBJ1-4; no reliable D call. V was shortened by 2 bases and J by 7 bases, with 11 bases between the two germline ends. Germline V gives CDR1 MDHEN, CDR2 SYDVKM. The CDR3 consists of 14 residues. The CDR3 coding sequence is TGTGCCAGCAGTTTACCCCAGAACGCTGAAAAACTGTTTTTT. Encoded protein: CASSLPQNAEKLFF.

CDR3 amino acids: CASSFQGAKAFF. In DNA, the CDR3 is TGTGCCAGCAGTTTTCAGGGGGCTAAAGCTTTCTTT. The chain has TRBV6-2 or TRBV6-3 and TRBJ1-1; 8 nucleotides line up with TRBD1. This CDR3 has 12 residues. Germline V gene data show CDR1 as MNHEY and CDR2 as SVGEGT. Germline trimming cut 4 bases from V and 9 bases from J; bases unmatched to any gene: 4.

The rearrangement links TRBV19 to TRBJ1-1; D remains ambiguous. Trimming took 1 base from V and 1 from J, leaving 10 bases between them. CDR3 length equals 15 residues. Germline CDR1 LNHDA, CDR2 SQIVND (reference sequence). CDR3 coding DNA: TGTGCCAGTAGTATAGGATCGGTTAGGAACACTGAAGCTTTCTTT. Its translation: CASSIGSVRNTEAFF. Looking up the rest from reference TRBV19 and TRBJ1-1 gives the full variable domain: DGGITQSPKYLFRKEGQNVTLSCEQNLNHDAMYWYRQDPGQGLRLIYYSQIVNDFQKGDIAEGYSVSREKKESFPLTVTSAQKNPTAFYLCASSIGSVRNTEAFFGQGTRLTVV.

The J gene is TRBJ2-6, the V gene TRBV19, with D perhaps matching TRBD1 (6 bases). The V end was cut by 5 bases, the J end by 0 bases, with 11 bases between. The CDR3 sequence is 16 residues long. Germline assignment: CDR1 LNHDA and CDR2 SQIVND (reference sequence). CDR3 DNA sequence: TGTGCCAGTAGTTCAGGACAGTACTCTGGGGCCAACGTCCTGACTTTC. Encoded protein: CASSSGQYSGANVLTF.